This TCR beta chain was sequenced in a study of T cells after yellow fever vaccination (dated by TCRdb to about 2019). Concerning the study at large: Libraries from fractions with low cell numbers were prepared with the SMART-Seq v4 Ultra Low Input RNA kit. Bulk PBMC replicates and cell subsets were isolated from blood drawn at multiple timepoints before and after both primary and secondary immunization. Two healthy male donors, one aged 18 to 30 and one aged 30 to 39 years, were included in the cohort. To follow T-cell clones before and after both primary and booster YFV17D yellow fever vaccination, bulk TCR alpha and beta repertoires underwent longitudinal sequencing. Overall study results and their limits: A small fraction of clonotypes showed up in both the CD4 and CD8 compartments, probably as a result of convergent recombination. Most clones expanded after primary vaccination (96% of CD4 and about 85% of CD8) were re-detected after the booster, suggesting that broad memory maintenance occurred. The secondary T-cell response was weaker than the primary response but faster, peaking on day 5 instead of day 15. The study included only two donors, which limits how far the findings can be generalized. Computational filtering was needed because FACS-sorted repertoires could contain abundant contaminating clonotypes from the bulk population.

TCR cDNA was synthesized by 5'RACE template switching, through which a universal primer site and unique molecular identifiers were introduced. Priming for cDNA synthesis came from both the TCR alpha and TCR beta constant segments. Libraries were amplified in two PCR steps, with sample barcodes and sequencing adapters added in the second step. Sequencing of the libraries was done on either Illumina HiSeq 2500 (2x100 bp) or NovaSeq (2x150 bp). In the paper's pipeline: Demultiplexing of reads and collapsing into UMI consensus sequences were performed with MIGEC, and V(D)J alignment was carried out with MiXCR. Vaccine-responding clonotypes were identified with edgeR using replicate PBMC samples, with FDR below 0.01 and a log2 fold change above 5 up to day 15 being required. Bulk clonotypes were assigned CD4 or CD8 identity according to which sequenced CD4 or CD8 repertoire held them at higher abundance. Using fastp at Q25 and MiXCR, TCRdb reprocessed the public reads and kept productive beta chains. A single entry per CDR3 protein holds the most common genes and DNA from its merged rows. TCRdb's processing, not the authors' own work, is the source of the V and J calls. The sample table holds around 180,000 distinct CDR3 sequences, of which 5.5% to 8% were seen once. The top ten clonotypes cover about 2.7% of the sample.

The treatment or condition label of this sample denotes: live attenuated yellow fever vaccine strain. A standard Ficoll-Paque protocol was used to isolate PBMCs from peripheral blood. Dynabeads CD4 and CD8 positive selection kits were used to isolate CD4 and CD8 T-cell fractions. TriZol was used to extract RNA from bulk PBMCs, from CD4 and CD8 fractions, and from dextramer-positive and dextramer-negative fractions. Deletion took 3 bases off V and 4 bases off J, with a span of 13 bases between the germline ends. From cysteine to phenylalanine, the CDR3 is 16 amino acids long. Here the CDR3 DNA is all that survives: 48 bases in frame from base 1. From the germline V gene, CDR1 is SGHTA and CDR2 is FQGNSA. This clonotype has only a few counts. It has no known antigen specificity. Nothing much larger sits one base from this clone, and base qualities are not available.

This TCR was sampled from a man aged 18 to 30 who received the YFV17D yellow fever vaccine. This sample comprised CD4+ T cells sorted from PBMCs, obtained on the day of the first yellow fever vaccination. The chain is assembled from TRBV7-2 and TRBJ1-6; the D gene is perhaps TRBD1, from 5 matching bases. The CDR3 in this case is CASSLPGLDYNSPLHF. The DNA sequence follows: TGTGCCAGCAGCTTGCCGGGACTGGATTATAATTCACCCCTCCACTTT.